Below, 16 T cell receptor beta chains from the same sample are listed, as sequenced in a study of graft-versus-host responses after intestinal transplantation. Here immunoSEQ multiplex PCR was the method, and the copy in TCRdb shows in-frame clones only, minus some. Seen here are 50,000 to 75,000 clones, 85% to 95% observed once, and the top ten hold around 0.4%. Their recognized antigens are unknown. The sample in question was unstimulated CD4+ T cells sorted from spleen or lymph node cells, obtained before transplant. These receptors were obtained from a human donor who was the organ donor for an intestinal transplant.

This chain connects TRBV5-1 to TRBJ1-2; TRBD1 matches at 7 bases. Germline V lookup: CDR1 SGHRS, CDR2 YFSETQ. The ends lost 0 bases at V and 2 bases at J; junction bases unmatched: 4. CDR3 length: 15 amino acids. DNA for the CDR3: TGCGCCAGCAGCTTGGGGGACAGAACCAACTATGGCTACACCTTC. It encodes CASSLGDRTNYGYTF.

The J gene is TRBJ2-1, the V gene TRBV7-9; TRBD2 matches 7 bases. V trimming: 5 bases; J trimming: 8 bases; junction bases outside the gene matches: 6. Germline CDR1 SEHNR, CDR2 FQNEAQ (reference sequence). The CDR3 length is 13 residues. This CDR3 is CASSTTSTHEQFF. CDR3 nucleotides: TGTGCCAGCAGCACGACTAGCACCCATGAGCAGTTCTTC.

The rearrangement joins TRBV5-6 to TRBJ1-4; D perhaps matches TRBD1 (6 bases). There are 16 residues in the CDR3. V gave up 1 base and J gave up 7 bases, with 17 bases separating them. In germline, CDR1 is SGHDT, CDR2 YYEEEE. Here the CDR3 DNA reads TGTGCCAGCAGCTTGCGTCCGGGGGGCGCAGGTGAAAAACTGTTTTTT. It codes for CASSLRPGGAGEKLFF. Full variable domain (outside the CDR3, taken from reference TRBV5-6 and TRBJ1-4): DAGVTQSPTHLIKTRGQQVTLRCSPKSGHDTVSWYQQALGQGPQFIFQYYEEEERQRGNFPDRFSGHQFPNYSSELNVNALLLGDSALYLCASSLRPGGAGEKLFFGSGTQLSVL.

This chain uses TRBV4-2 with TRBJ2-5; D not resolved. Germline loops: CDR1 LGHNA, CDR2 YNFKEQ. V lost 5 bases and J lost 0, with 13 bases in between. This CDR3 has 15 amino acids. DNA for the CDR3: TGTGCCAGCAGCGCCGGCAACGTTCACCAAGAGACCCAGTACTTC. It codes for CASSAGNVHQETQYF.

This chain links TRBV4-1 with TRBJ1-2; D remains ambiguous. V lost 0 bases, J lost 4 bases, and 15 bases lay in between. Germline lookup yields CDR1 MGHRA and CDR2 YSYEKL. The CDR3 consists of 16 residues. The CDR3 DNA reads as TGCGCCAGCAGCCAAGATTCCAGCCTGACTTTCTATGGCTACACCTTC. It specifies CASSQDSSLTFYGYTF.

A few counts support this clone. The CDR3 DNA follows: TGTGCTAGTGGTTTGGTACCCGAGACCGTTGTCCCTTTATACAATGAGCAGTTCTTC. As protein: CASGLVPETVVPLYNEQFF. The chain is built from TRBV12-5 and TRBJ2-1; D is unresolved. Trimming removed 0 bases at V and 4 bases at J, with 22 bases between. The CDR3 runs 19 residues. Germline V gene sequence: CDR1 LGHNT, CDR2 FRNRAP.

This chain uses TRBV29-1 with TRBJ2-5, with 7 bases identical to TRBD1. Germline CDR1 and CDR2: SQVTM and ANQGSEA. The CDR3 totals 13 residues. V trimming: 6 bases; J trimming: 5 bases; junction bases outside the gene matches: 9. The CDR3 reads CSVGTVLRETQYF. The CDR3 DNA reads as TGCAGCGTAGGGACAGTCCTTCGGGAGACCCAGTACTTC.

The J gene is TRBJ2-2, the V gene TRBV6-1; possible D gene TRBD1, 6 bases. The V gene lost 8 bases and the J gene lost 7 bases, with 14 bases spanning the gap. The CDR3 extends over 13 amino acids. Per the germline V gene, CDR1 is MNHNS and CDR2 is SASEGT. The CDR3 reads CASSSKGVGELFF. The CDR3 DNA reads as TGTGCCAGCTCCTCAAAGGGGGTCGGGGAGCTGTTTTTT.

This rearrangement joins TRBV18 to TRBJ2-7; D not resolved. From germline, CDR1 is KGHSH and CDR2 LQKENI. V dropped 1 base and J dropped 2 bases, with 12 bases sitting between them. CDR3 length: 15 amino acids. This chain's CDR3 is CASSPRAVLTYEQYF. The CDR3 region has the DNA TGTGCCAGCTCACCACGGGCGGTCCTTACCTACGAGCAGTACTTC.

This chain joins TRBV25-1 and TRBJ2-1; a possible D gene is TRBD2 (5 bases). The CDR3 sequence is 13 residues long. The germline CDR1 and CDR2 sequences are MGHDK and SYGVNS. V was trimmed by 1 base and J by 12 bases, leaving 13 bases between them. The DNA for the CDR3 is TGTGCCAGCAGTGAATTATACGGAGGAGGGCAGTTCTTC. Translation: CASSELYGGGQFF. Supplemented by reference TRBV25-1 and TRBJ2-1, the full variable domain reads EADIYQTPRYLVIGTGKKITLECSQTMGHDKMYWYQQDPGMELHLIHYSYGVNSTEKGDLSSESTVSRIRTEHFPLTLESARPSHTSQYLCASSELYGGGQFFGPGTRLTVL.

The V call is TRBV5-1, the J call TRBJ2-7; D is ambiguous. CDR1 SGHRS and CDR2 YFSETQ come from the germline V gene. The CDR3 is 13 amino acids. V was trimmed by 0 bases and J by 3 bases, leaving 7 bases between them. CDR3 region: CASSLGRVYEQYF. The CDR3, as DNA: TGCGCCAGCAGCTTGGGCCGAGTCTACGAGCAGTACTTC.

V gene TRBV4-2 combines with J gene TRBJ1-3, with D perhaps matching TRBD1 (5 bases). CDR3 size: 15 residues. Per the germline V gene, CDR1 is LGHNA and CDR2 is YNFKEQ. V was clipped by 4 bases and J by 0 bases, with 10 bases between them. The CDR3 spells CASSRGGTSGNTIYF. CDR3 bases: TGTGCCAGCAGCCGCGGGGGGACCTCTGGAAACACCATATATTTT.

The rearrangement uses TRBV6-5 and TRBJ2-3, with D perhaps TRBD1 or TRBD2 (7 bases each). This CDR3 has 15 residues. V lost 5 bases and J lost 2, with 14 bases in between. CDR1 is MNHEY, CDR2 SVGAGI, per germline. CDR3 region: CASSSRGGITDTQYF. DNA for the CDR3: TGTGCCAGCAGTAGCAGGGGGGGAATCACAGATACGCAGTATTTT.

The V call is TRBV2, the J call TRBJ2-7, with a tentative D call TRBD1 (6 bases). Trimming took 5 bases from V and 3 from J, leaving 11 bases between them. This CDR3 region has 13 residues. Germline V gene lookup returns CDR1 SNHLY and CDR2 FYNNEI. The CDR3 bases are TGTGCCAGCAGTCAGGGGAGCCTCTACGAGCAGTACTTC. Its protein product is CASSQGSLYEQYF.

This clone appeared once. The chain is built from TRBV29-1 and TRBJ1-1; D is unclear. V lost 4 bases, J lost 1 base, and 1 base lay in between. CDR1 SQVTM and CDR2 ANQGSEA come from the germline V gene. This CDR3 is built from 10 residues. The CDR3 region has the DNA TGCAGCGTTGGGAACACTGAAGCTTTCTTT. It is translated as CSVGNTEAFF.

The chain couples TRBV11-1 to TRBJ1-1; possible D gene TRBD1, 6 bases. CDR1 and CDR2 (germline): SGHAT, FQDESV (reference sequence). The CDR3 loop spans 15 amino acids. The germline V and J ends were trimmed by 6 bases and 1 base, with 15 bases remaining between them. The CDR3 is CASSFSDRTNTEAFF. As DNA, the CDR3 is TGTGCCAGCAGTTTTTCGGACAGAACGAACACTGAAGCTTTCTTT.